Given below is one T cell receptor (beta chain) in context. This entry is derived from a study of T cell responses to AZD1222 COVID-19 vaccine. Study summary: Second-dose schedules of about 4 or about 12 weeks were combined.

Sequenced by immunoSEQ multiplex PCR; TCRdb stores in-frame clones only, minus some. The sample lists 95,000 to 150,000 clones; 70% to 90% were seen once. The receptor's source is an adult in good health. This sample comprised peripheral blood, obtained on day 0 of AZD1222 vaccination.

CDR3 coding DNA: TGTGCCAGCAGCGGAAAGACAGTTAGCACAGATACGCAGTATTTT. This encodes CASSGKTVSTDTQYF. This chain connects TRBV6-2 or TRBV6-3 to TRBJ2-3; a possible D gene is TRBD1 (5 bases). This CDR3 contains 15 residues. V lost 6 bases and J 0 bases, leaving 13 bases between the germline ends. Germline V gene sequence: CDR1 MNHEY, CDR2 SVGEGT.